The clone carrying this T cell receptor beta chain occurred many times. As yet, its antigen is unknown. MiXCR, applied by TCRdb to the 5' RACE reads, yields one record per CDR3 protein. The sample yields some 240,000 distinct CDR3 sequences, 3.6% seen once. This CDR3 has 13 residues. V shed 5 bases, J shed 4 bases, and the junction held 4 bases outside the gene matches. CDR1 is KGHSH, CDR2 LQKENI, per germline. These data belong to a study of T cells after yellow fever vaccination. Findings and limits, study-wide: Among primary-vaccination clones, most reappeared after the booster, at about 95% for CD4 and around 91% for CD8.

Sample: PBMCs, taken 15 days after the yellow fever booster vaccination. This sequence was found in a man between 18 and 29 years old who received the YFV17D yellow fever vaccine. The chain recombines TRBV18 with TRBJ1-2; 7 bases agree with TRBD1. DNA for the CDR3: TGTGCCAGCTCAGTACAGGGGAGCTATGGCTACACCTTC. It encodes CASSVQGSYGYTF. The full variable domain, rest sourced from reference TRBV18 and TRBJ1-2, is NAGVMQNPRHLVRRRGQEARLRCSPMKGHSHVYWYRQLPEEGLKFMVYLQKENIIDESGMPKERFSAEFPKEGPSILRIQQVVRGDSAAYFCASSVQGSYGYTFGSGTRLTVV.